This TCR beta chain was documented in a study of T-cell memory formation after mild COVID-19. Background on the study: The study found TCR clusters largely donor specific.

With 6 bases removed from V and 2 bases from J, the gap between germline ends came to 13 bases. The CDR3 has 14 amino acids. To note about this clonotype: Antigen: not known.

TCR alpha and TCR beta cDNA libraries with sample barcodes and UMIs came from 5'RACE using constant-segment primers. TCRdb ran MiXCR on the 5' RACE reads and lists one entry per CDR3 protein. The sample includes 350,000 to 450,000 distinct CDR3 sequences, 25% to 30% seen only once; the top ten take around an eighth. Regarding the study as a whole: Clones shrinking from day 15 to 85 showed even CD4/CD8 mixes; later expanders tilted CD4+.

The TCR was taken from an adult woman who had mild COVID-19 (a few samples of this study predate the infection). Cell type and time point are not known. The J gene is TRBJ1-2, the V gene TRBV12-3 or TRBV12-4; no firm D call. Sequenced sample: PBMCs or a T cell subset sorted from them (not recorded which). The CDR3 region is CASSPAGRNYGYTF. CDR3 sequence (DNA): TGTGCCAGCAGCCCCGCAGGAAGGAACTATGGCTACACCTTC.